What follows are 31 T cell receptor beta chains derived from one specimen sequenced in a study of T cells expressing NK-cell markers (dated by TCRdb to 2018 to 2020). Libraries were made using 5' RACE. TCRdb lists the instrument as Illumina HiSeq 2000. Each CDR3 protein sequence appears as one entry after TCRdb reprocessed the reads, and no DNA is included. The record for this sample contains roughly 170,000 distinct CDR3 sequences. Roughly 18% of the sample rests with the top ten. The sample comprised blood T cells: a sorted CD56 or NKG2C T cell subset, CD4+ or CD8+ T cells, or bulk PBMC T cells (not recorded which). All receptors come from a woman between 18 and 70 years old in good health.

The gene calls are TRBV3-1 and TRBJ2-3. The CDR3 runs 14 residues. Per germline, CDR1 LGHDT and CDR2 YNNKEL (reference sequence). Here the CDR3 reads CASSLQTRTDTQYF.

The chain is built from TRBV13 and TRBJ1-1; TCRdb indicates TRBD1, and absent DNA this call remains unverified. The germline gives CDR1 PRHDT, CDR2 FYEKMQ (reference sequence). The CDR3 contains 15 residues. The CDR3 sequence is CASSSTTGTNTEAFF.

This chain joins TRBV7-8 and TRBJ2-2; TCRdb's D call, TRBD1, is unchecked because there is no DNA. The CDR3 consists of 16 residues. Germline V CDR1 and CDR2: SGHVS, FQNEAQ. The CDR3 loop is CATRGFSGMNTGELFF.

This chain uses TRBV29-1 with TRBJ2-3; checking the TCRdb D call of TRBD1 is not possible without DNA. CDR3 length equals 12 residues. From germline, CDR1 is SQVTM and CDR2 ANQGSEA. CDR3 loop: CSVLGATDTQYF.

The chain has TRBV2 and TRBJ2-5; TCRdb reports TRBD1, a call that lacks DNA to check it against. Germline lookup yields CDR1 SNHLY and CDR2 FYNNEI. This CDR3 has 14 amino acids. The CDR3 protein is CASRGQGTRETQYF.

V usage is TRBV5-7 and J usage is TRBJ1-6; TCRdb lists TRBD1, though no DNA is available to test this call. TRBV5-7 qualifies as an ORF whose function is uncertain. The CDR3 totals 16 residues. The CDR3 is CASSSPPRGENSPLHF.

The chain carries TRBV9 and TRBJ2-2; without DNA, the TCRdb call of TRBD2 cannot be checked. The CDR3 consists of 14 residues. Germline V CDR1 and CDR2: SGDLS, YYNGEE. CDR3 amino acids: CASSPGLITGELFF. Supplemented by reference TRBV9 and TRBJ2-2, the full variable domain reads DSGVTQTPKHLITATGQRVTLRCSPRSGDLSVYWYQQSLDQGLQFLIQYYNGEERAKGNILERFSAQQFPDLHSELNLSSLELGDSALYFCASSPGLITGELFFGEGSRLTVL.

CDR3 in amino acids: CASSPPGLAGDTQYF. This chain uses TRBV3-1 with TRBJ2-3; TCRdb outputs TRBD2, but without DNA this stays unchecked. CDR3 size: 15 residues. Per the germline V gene, CDR1 is LGHDT and CDR2 is YNNKEL (reference sequence).

CDR3 in amino acids: CASTRGDLSYNEQFF. The genes are TRBV9 and TRBJ2-1; TCRdb's D gene call, TRBD2, goes unchecked for lack of DNA. Per germline, CDR1 SGDLS and CDR2 YYNGEE. This CDR3 is 15 amino acids long.

This chain links TRBV20-1 with TRBJ2-7; no DNA is available, so the TRBD1 call from TCRdb remains unchecked. Germline-derived CDR1 and CDR2 are DFQATT and SNEGSKA (reference sequence). The CDR3 totals 15 residues. The CDR3 loop is CSATGRAGDTYEQYF.

The chain joins TRBV12-3 or TRBV12-4 to TRBJ2-1. The CDR3 contains 13 residues. The CDR3 protein is CASSPQVSNEQFF.

This sequence joins TRBV5-8 and TRBJ2-7; the D call from TCRdb, TRBD1, cannot be confirmed without DNA. This CDR3 has 13 amino acids. Germline CDR1 SGHTS, CDR2 YDEGEE. The chain's CDR3 is CANRDRVSYEQYF.

J is TRBJ2-7 and V is TRBV3-1; TCRdb names TRBD2, which stays unverified in the absence of DNA. Germline V lookup: CDR1 LGHDT, CDR2 YNNKEL (reference sequence). The CDR3 consists of 17 residues. The CDR3 loop reads CASSQGTSGYSSYEQYF.

This chain connects TRBV7-2 to TRBJ2-3; the TCRdb D gene call, TRBD1, has no DNA to confirm it. Germline lookup yields CDR1 SGHTA and CDR2 FQGNSA. CDR3 size: 15 residues. This CDR3 is CASSSRLGGTDTQYF.

The chain combines TRBV20-1 with TRBJ2-3; TCRdb reports TRBD1, a call that lacks DNA to check it against. CDR1 and CDR2 (germline): DFQATT, SNEGSKA (reference sequence). The CDR3 extends over 13 amino acids. CDR3 sequence: CSARDLGRGTQYF.

The chain links TRBV5-1 to TRBJ2-1; TCRdb picks TRBD1, but there is no DNA to check that call. Germline-derived CDR1 and CDR2 are SGHRS and YFSETQ. The CDR3 has 14 residues. This chain's CDR3 is CASSPGQGRGEQFF.

This CDR3 is CASSYSLPQTYTDTQYF. The V call is TRBV6-5, the J call TRBJ2-3. The germline gives CDR1 MNHEY, CDR2 SVGAGI. There are 17 residues in the CDR3.

This chain's CDR3 is CASSQEASGATDTQYF. The gene calls are TRBV4-2 and TRBJ2-3; absent DNA, TCRdb's TRBD2 call cannot be checked. The CDR3 has 16 residues. Germline CDR1 reads LGHNA; CDR2 reads YNFKEQ.

V usage is TRBV18 and J usage is TRBJ2-7; the TRBD1 assignment by TCRdb is unverifiable without DNA. Looked up from germline, CDR1 is KGHSH and CDR2 is LQKENI. The CDR3 is 15 amino acids. The CDR3 sequence is CASSPAQGSPYEQYF.

This rearrangement joins TRBV4-1 to TRBJ1-2. The CDR3 is 15 amino acids. Germline CDR1 MGHRA, CDR2 YSYEKL. CDR3 region: CASSQQFPANYGYTF.

J is TRBJ2-1 and V is TRBV6-2 or TRBV6-3; the D call of TRBD2 rests on TCRdb alone, since no DNA is present to check it. Germline V gene lookup returns CDR1 MNHEY and CDR2 SVGEGT. The CDR3 is made up of 14 amino acids. The CDR3 reads CASKSRTSNNEQFF.

The chain links TRBV2 to TRBJ1-4; the D gene TCRdb calls, TRBD1, cannot be checked with no DNA. The germline CDR1 and CDR2 sequences are SNHLY and FYNNEI. The CDR3 runs 15 residues. The CDR3: CASRQGTRSGEKLFF.

The chain joins TRBV5-1 to TRBJ2-3; no DNA is available, so the TRBD2 call from TCRdb remains unchecked. CDR1 and CDR2 from the germline V gene are SGHRS and YFSETQ. The CDR3 extends over 15 amino acids. CDR3 sequence reads: CASRYQAGSADTQYF. Complete variable domain (other parts from reference TRBV5-1 and TRBJ2-3): KAGVTQTPRYLIKTRGQQVTLSCSPISGHRSVSWYQQTPGQGLQFLFEYFSETQRNKGNFPGRFSGRQFSNSRSEMNVSTLELGDSALYLCASRYQAGSADTQYFGPGTRLTVL.

V and J are TRBV5-6 and TRBJ1-2; TCRdb selects TRBD1, and the lack of DNA leaves this call unchecked. The germline CDR1 and CDR2 sequences are SGHDT and YYEEEE. The CDR3 runs to 12 residues. The CDR3 loop reads CASSLVDRQDTF.

The chain uses TRBV7-6 and TRBJ1-3. Germline CDR1 SGHVS, CDR2 FNYEAQ. CDR3 size: 11 residues. The CDR3 here is CASSSGDTIYF.

The rearrangement joins TRBV5-1 to TRBJ2-6. The germline V gene encodes CDR1 SGHRS and CDR2 YFSETQ. There are 16 residues in the CDR3. This chain's CDR3 is CASSLNTPPGANVLTF.

The CDR3 here is CASSRTRDFGNIQYF. The chain employs TRBV5-1 and TRBJ2-4; the D gene TCRdb calls, TRBD2, cannot be checked with no DNA. In germline, CDR1 is SGHRS, CDR2 YFSETQ. The CDR3 extends over 15 amino acids.

CDR3 region: CASTPGGGRGGELFF. The chain has TRBV4-1 and TRBJ2-2; the D call from TCRdb, TRBD2, cannot be confirmed without DNA. Germline V gene lookup returns CDR1 MGHRA and CDR2 YSYEKL. This CDR3 comprises 15 residues.

J is TRBJ2-7 and V is TRBV20-1; TCRdb gives TRBD1 as the D gene, but with no DNA this cannot be confirmed. Looked up from germline, CDR1 is DFQATT and CDR2 is SNEGSKA (reference sequence). This CDR3 has 16 residues. This CDR3 is CSAIVWGQGATYEQYF.

This chain uses TRBV12-3 or TRBV12-4 with TRBJ1-3; the D gene TCRdb calls, TRBD1, cannot be checked with no DNA. This CDR3 comprises 17 residues. CDR3 residues: CASSFPGGPSSGNTIYF.

This chain joins TRBV5-1 and TRBJ1-1; the D call from TCRdb, TRBD1, cannot be confirmed without DNA. CDR3 length: 13 residues. The germline gives CDR1 SGHRS, CDR2 YFSETQ. The chain's CDR3 is CASRQQGLTEAFF.